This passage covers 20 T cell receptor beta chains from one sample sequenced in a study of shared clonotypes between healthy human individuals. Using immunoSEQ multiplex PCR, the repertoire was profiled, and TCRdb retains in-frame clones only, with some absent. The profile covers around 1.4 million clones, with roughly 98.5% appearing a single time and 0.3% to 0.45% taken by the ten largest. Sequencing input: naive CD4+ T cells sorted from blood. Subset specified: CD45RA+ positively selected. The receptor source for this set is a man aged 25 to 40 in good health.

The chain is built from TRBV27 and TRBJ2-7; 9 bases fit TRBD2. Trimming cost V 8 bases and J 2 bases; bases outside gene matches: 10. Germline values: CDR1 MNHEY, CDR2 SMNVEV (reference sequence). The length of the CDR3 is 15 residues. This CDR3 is CASYGVGLAPYEQYF. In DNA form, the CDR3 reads TGTGCCAGCTATGGAGTGGGACTAGCCCCCTACGAGCAGTACTTC.

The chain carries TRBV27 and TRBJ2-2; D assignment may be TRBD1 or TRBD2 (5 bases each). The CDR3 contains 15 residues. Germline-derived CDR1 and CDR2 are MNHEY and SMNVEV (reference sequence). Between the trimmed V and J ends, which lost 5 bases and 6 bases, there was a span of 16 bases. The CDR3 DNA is TGTGCCAGCAGTCCTATCGGGACCGCGGCCGGGGAGCTGTTTTTT. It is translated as CASSPIGTAAGELFF.

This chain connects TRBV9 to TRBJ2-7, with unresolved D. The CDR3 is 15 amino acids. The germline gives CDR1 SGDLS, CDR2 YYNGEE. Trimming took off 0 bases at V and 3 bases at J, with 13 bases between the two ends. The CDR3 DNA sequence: TGTGCCAGCAGCGTAGCCTCAACTCCCGACTACGAGCAGTACTTC. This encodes CASSVASTPDYEQYF.

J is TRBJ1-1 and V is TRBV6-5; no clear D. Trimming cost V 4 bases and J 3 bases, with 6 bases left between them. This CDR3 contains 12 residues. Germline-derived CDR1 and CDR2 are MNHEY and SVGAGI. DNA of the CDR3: TGTGCCAGCAGTTCGGTGGACACTGAAGCTTTCTTT. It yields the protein CASSSVDTEAFF.

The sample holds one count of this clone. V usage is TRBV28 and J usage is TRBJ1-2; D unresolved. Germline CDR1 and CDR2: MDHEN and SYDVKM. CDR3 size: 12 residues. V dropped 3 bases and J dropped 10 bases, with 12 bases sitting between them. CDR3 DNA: TGTGCCAGCAGTTTTGTCTCGGCAGCCTACACCTTC. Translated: CASSFVSAAYTF.

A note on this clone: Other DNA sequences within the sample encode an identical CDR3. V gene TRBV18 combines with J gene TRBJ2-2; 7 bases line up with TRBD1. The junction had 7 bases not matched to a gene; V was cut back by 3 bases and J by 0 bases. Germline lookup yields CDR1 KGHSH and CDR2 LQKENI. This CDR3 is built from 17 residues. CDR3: CASSPRGQGANTGELFF. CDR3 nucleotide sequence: TGTGCCAGCTCACCTCGTGGGCAGGGGGCGAACACCGGGGAGCTGTTTTTT.

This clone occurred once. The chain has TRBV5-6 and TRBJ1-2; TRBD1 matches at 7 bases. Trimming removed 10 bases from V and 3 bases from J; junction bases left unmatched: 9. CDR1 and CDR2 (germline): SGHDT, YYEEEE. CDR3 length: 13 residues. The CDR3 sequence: CAVPGQTYYGYTF. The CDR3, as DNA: TGTGCCGTACCGGGACAGACATACTATGGCTACACCTTC.

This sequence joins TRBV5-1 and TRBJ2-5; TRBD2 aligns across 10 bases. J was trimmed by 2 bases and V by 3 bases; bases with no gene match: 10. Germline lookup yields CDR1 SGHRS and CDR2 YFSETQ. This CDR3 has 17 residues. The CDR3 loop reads CASSSPQTLAGQETQYF. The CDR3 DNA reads TGCGCCAGCAGCTCTCCCCAGACACTAGCGGGACAAGAGACCCAGTACTTC.

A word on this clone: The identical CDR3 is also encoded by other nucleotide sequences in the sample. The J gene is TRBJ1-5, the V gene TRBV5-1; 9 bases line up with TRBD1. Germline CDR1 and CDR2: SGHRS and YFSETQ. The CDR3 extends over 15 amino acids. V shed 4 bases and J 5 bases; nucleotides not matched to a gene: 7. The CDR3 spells CASSLGTGRDQPQHF. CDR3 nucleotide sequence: TGCGCCAGCAGCCTAGGGACAGGGAGGGATCAGCCCCAGCATTTT.

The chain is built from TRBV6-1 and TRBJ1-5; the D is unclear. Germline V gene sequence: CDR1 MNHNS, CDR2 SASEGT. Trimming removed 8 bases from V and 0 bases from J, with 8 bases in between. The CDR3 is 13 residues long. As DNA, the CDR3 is TGTGCCAGCCAAGCGGTTAGCAATCAGCCCCAGCATTTT. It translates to CASQAVSNQPQHF.

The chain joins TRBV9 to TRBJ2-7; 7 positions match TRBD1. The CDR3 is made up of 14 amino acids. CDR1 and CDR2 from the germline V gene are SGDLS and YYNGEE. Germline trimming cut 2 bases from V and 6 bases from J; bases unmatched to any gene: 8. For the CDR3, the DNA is TGTGCCAGCAGCGTCTCGGGACAGCCGATCGAGCAGTACTTC. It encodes CASSVSGQPIEQYF.

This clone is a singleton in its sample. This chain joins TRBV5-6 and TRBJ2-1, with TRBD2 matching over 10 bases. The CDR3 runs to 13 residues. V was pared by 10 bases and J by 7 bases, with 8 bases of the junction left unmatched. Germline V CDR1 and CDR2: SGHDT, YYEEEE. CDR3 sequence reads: CAARLAGVNEQFF. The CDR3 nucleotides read TGTGCCGCCAGGCTAGCGGGAGTTAATGAGCAGTTCTTC.

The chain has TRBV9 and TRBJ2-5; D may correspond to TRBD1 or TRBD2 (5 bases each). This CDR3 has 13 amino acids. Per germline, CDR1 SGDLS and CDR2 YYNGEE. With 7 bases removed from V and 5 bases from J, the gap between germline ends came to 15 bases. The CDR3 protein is CASQSGPGETQYF. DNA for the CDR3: TGTGCCAGCCAGTCAGGGCCGGGGGAGACCCAGTACTTC.

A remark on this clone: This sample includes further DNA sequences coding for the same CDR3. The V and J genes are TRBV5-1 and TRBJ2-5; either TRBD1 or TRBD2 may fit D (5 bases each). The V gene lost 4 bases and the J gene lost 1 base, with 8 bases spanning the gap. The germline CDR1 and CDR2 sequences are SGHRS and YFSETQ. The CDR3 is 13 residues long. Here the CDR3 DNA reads TGCGCCAGCAGCCCGGGACCCCAAGAGACCCAGTACTTC. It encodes CASSPGPQETQYF.

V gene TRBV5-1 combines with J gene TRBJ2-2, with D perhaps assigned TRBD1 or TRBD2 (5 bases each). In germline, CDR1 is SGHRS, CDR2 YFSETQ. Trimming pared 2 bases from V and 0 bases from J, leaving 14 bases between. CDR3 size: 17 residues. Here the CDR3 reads CASSLSGQYTNTGELFF. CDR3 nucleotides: TGCGCCAGCAGCTTATCGGGGCAGTACACGAACACCGGGGAGCTGTTTTTT.

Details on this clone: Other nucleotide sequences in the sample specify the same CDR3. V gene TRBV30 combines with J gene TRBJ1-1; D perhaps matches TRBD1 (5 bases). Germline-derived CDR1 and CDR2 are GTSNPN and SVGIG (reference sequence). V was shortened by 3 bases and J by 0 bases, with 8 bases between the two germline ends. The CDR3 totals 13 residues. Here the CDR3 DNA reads TGTGCCTGGAGCACAGGCATGAACACTGAAGCTTTCTTT. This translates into CAWSTGMNTEAFF.

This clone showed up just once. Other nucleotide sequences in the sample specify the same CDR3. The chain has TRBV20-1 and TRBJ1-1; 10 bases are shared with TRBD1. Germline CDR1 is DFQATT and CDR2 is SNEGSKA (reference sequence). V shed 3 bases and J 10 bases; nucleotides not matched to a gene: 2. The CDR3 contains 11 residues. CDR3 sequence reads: CSARGQGRAFF. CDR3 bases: TGCAGTGCTAGGGGACAGGGGCGAGCTTTCTTT.

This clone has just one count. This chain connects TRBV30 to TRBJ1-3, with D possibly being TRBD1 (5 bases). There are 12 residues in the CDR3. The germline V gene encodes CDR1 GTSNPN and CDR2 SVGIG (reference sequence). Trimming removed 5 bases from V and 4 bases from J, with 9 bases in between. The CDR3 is CAWGTAGNTIYF. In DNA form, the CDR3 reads TGTGCCTGGGGGACTGCCGGAAACACCATATATTTT.

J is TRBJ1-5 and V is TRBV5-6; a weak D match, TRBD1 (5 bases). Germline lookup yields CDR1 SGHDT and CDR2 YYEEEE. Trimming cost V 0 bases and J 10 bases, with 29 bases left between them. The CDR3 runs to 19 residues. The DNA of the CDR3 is TGTGCCAGCAGCTTGGTTGGTTCTGGTGGCAGGGCTCTTGAGGGTCCCCAGCATTTT. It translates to CASSLVGSGGRALEGPQHF.

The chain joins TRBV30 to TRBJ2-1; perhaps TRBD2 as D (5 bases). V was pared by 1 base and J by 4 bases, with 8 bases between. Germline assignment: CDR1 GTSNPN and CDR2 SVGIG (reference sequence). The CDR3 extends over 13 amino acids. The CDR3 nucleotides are TGTGCCTGGAGTGCGGACTTGTACAATGAGCAGTTCTTC. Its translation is CAWSADLYNEQFF. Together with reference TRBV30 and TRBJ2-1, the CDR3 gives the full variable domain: SQTIHQWPATLVQPVGSPLSLECTVEGTSNPNLYWYRQAAGRGLQLLFYSVGIGQISSEVPQNLSASRPQDRQFILSSKKLLLSDSGFYLCAWSADLYNEQFFGPGTRLTVL.